Many counts were recorded for the clone carrying this T cell receptor (beta chain). Its antigen is as yet unknown. This entry belongs to a study of CD8 T cells in ankylosing spondylitis. Study-level results: In reactive arthritis synovial fluid and blood, some motif variants had been reported before. Disease-linked clones reportedly showed significant enrichment in matched ankylosing spondylitis synovial fluid. Made up of about eight highly homologous variants, a TCR beta motif appeared characteristic of ankylosing spondylitis blood.

Libraries of TCR beta came from quantitative 5'-RACE with molecular barcodes. MiXCR was run by TCRdb on the 5' RACE reads, yielding one entry per CDR3 protein. The sample carries fewer than 550,000 distinct CDR3 sequences, about 5.7% recorded once. V lost 5 bases and J lost 9, with 20 bases in between. Germline V gene lookup returns CDR1 DFQATT and CDR2 SNEGSKA (reference sequence). The CDR3 runs 14 residues. This sequence originates from a male donor with ankylosing spondylitis. The V gene is TRBV20-1, the J gene TRBJ2-1; D gene unclear. Sequencing was performed on blood, either unsorted or a sorted T cell fraction (not recorded which). CDR3 loop: CSASYFGPSAEQFF. The CDR3 coding sequence is TGCAGTGCTTCTTATTTCGGCCCCTCCGCTGAGCAGTTCTTC.